Below, 3 T cell receptor beta chains from the same sample are listed, as sequenced in a study of T cell responses to AZD1222 COVID-19 vaccine. Some clones are missing from TCRdb's copy, which holds only in-frame ones; the method was immunoSEQ multiplex PCR. The table lists some 95,000 clones, roughly nine tenths of them singletons, with around 2.8% in the top ten. The sequencing used peripheral blood, collected on day 0 of MenACWY control vaccination. Receptor source: an adult in good health.

J is TRBJ1-1 and V is TRBV7-8; 7 nucleotides agree with TRBD1. CDR1 SGHVS and CDR2 FQNEAQ come from the germline V gene. V gave up 0 bases and J gave up 11 bases; unmatched junction bases: 6. This CDR3 is 13 amino acids long. The CDR3 nucleotides read TGTGCCAGCAGCTTAGCCGCGACAGGGTACGCTTTCTTT. Its protein product is CASSLAATGYAFF.

In this sample, this clone turned up once. In nucleotides, the CDR3 is TGTGCCAGCAGTTATCGGGGACTATCTAGGACGAGGAACCTCTACGAGCAGTACTTC. Translating gives CASSYRGLSRTRNLYEQYF. The rearrangement joins TRBV6-2 or TRBV6-3 to TRBJ2-7; TRBD2 aligns across 7 bases. From germline, CDR1 is MNHEY and CDR2 SVGEGT. J gave up 3 bases and V 3 bases, and 20 bases lay outside the gene matches. The CDR3 covers 19 residues.

V gene TRBV12-3 or TRBV12-4 combines with J gene TRBJ1-2; 7 nucleotides line up with TRBD1. The CDR3 contains 13 residues. V shed 4 bases, J shed 5 bases, and the junction held 4 bases outside the gene matches. CDR3 region: CASSSGTEYGYTF. For the CDR3, the DNA is TGTGCCAGCAGTTCTGGGACAGAATATGGCTACACCTTC.